This T cell receptor beta chain derives from a study of blood T cells in healthy people across ages. It was with a sample-barcoded 5' primer and a J-beta primer mix that a second PCR of roughly 7 to 12 cycles was run. TCRdb used MiXCR to reprocess the 5' RACE reads, holding one entry per CDR3 protein. The sample consists of roughly 730,000 distinct CDR3 sequences, more than 55% of them appearing once. The sample comprised blood. The clonotype comes from a man aged 35-49 years in good health.

The CDR3 region has the DNA TGTGCCAGCAAGGCAGGACTGTGGGACACTGAAGCTTTCTTT. Translating gives CASKAGLWDTEAFF. The chain uses TRBV12-3 or TRBV12-4 and TRBJ1-1; D gene uncertain. V was clipped by 7 bases and J by 3 bases, with 15 bases between them. The length of the CDR3 is 14 residues.